Listed below are T cell receptor beta chains from one sample, sequenced in a study of shared clonotypes between healthy human individuals. Profiling relied on immunoSEQ multiplex PCR, and the TCRdb table lists in-frame clones only, not all of them. The sample includes about 800,000 clones, about 96% seen only once; the top ten take around 0.21%. The specimen sequenced was naive CD8+ T cells sorted from blood. The receptor set was obtained from a man younger than 40 in good health. Both conserved end residues are part of each CDR3. A D gene is named only where the DNA matches it firmly. Clone size, where shown, is once, few, many, or a class for clones that have expanded.

V	J	size	D	CDR3	DNA
TRBV5-5	TRBJ2-7	.	.	CASSLRSDYEQYF	TGTGCCAGCAGCTTGAGATCAGATTACGAGCAGTACTTC
TRBV7-9	TRBJ2-7	.	TRBD2	CASIGLAGNLDEQYF	TGTGCCAGCATAGGACTAGCGGGAAATCTGGACGAGCAGTACTTC
TRBV14	TRBJ2-7	.	.	CASSQDLVRYF	TGTGCCAGCAGCCAAGATCTTGTTAGGTACTTC
TRBV7-9	TRBJ2-1	.	TRBD2	CASSPGTSGRFHNEQFF	TGTGCCAGCAGCCCTGGGACTAGCGGGAGATTTCACAATGAGCAGTTCTTC
TRBV4-3	TRBJ1-1	.	.	CASSQDHTGGEYTEAFF	TGCGCCAGCAGCCAAGATCATACCGGCGGGGAGTACACTGAAGCTTTCTTT
TRBV9	TRBJ2-1	.	TRBD2	CASTKSGGTSGIRNEQFF	TGTGCCAGCACCAAGAGTGGGGGGACTAGCGGGATTAGGAATGAGCAGTTCTTC
TRBV5-5	TRBJ2-1	.	.	CASSLGLAFYNEQFF	TGTGCCAGCAGCTTGGGGCTAGCGTTTTACAATGAGCAGTTCTTC
TRBV29-1	TRBJ2-1	.	.	CSVEGRGSYNEQFF	TGCAGCGTTGAAGGGAGAGGGTCCTACAATGAGCAGTTCTTC
TRBV4-3	TRBJ2-3	once	.	CASSQEFWPSGTITDTQYF	.
TRBV4-3	TRBJ2-1	once	.	CASSQVGSNEQFF	TGCGCCAGCAGCCAAGTAGGATCCAATGAGCAGTTCTTC
TRBV7-6	TRBJ2-2	.	.	CASSPAELRNTGELFF	TGTGCCAGCAGCCCGGCGGAGCTTAGAAACACCGGGGAGCTGTTTTTT
TRBV4-1	TRBJ1-5	.	.	CASSQEGGSNQPQHF	TGCGCCAGCAGCCAAGAGGGAGGTAGCAATCAGCCCCAGCATTTT
TRBV7-9	TRBJ2-1	.	TRBD2	CASSDTSGSGLQNEQFF	TGTGCCAGCAGCGATACTAGCGGGAGCGGTTTACAGAATGAGCAGTTCTTC
TRBV10-3	TRBJ2-3	few	.	CAISEQPRATDTQYF	TGTGCCATCAGTGAACAGCCGAGGGCCACAGATACGCAGTATTTT
TRBV4-1	TRBJ1-3	.	.	CASSQVGLDTIYF	TGCGCCAGCAGCCAAGTAGGCCTGGACACCATATATTTT
TRBV11-2	TRBJ2-4	.	TRBD1	CASHRDRADLAKNIQYF	TGTGCCAGCCACAGGGACAGGGCTGACCTAGCCAAAAACATTCAGTACTTC
TRBV6-1	TRBJ2-2	.	.	CASRKNTGELFF	TGTGCCAGCAGAAAAAACACCGGGGAGCTGTTTTTT
TRBV7-9	TRBJ2-3	.	.	CASTQDVDTQYF	TGTGCCAGCACCCAGGATGTAGATACGCAGTATTTT
TRBV4-3	TRBJ2-1	.	.	CASSARGAKDTSYNEQFF	TGCGCCAGCAGCGCAAGGGGGGCTAAGGACACCTCCTACAATGAGCAGTTCTTC
TRBV29-1	TRBJ2-1	.	TRBD2	CSVEGLAARESYNEQFF	TGCAGCGTCGAGGGACTAGCGGCCAGAGAGTCCTACAATGAGCAGTTCTTC
TRBV9	TRBJ2-3	.	.	CASNPLAANTDTQYF	TGTGCCAGCAACCCCCTAGCCGCCAACACAGATACGCAGTATTTT
TRBV7-9	TRBJ2-5	.	.	CASSSSGQPEETQYF	TGTGCCAGCAGCTCATCAGGGCAGCCTGAAGAGACCCAGTACTTC
TRBV7-6	TRBJ2-7	.	TRBD2	CASSLAIAGGPDEQYF	TGTGCCAGCAGCTTAGCGATAGCGGGAGGGCCTGACGAGCAGTACTTC
TRBV4-3	TRBJ1-2	.	.	CASSISLGSYGYTF	TGCGCCAGCAGCATCTCGTTAGGGAGTTATGGCTACACCTTC
TRBV27	TRBJ2-1	.	TRBD2	CASSKGTSPSAQFF	TGTGCCAGCAGTAAAGGGACTAGCCCCTCGGCTCAGTTCTTC
TRBV15	TRBJ2-1	once	.	CATSTEQGASYNEQFF	TGTGCCACCAGCACCGAACAGGGAGCCTCCTACAATGAGCAGTTCTTC
TRBV5-1	TRBJ2-1	.	TRBD2	CASSLAVGGRDEQFF	TGCGCCAGCAGCTTGGCCGTGGGAGGGAGGGATGAGCAGTTCTTC
TRBV15	TRBJ2-1	.	TRBD1	CATTTDRASYNEQFF	TGTGCCACTACTACAGACAGGGCATCCTACAATGAGCAGTTCTTC
TRBV9	TRBJ2-3	.	TRBD2	CASSPRGSSGRSRDTQYF	TGTGCCAGCAGCCCACGGGGTTCTAGCGGGAGGAGTCGGGATACGCAGTATTTT
TRBV7-8	TRBJ2-7	.	TRBD2	CASSLRLAGKTYEQYF	TGTGCCAGCAGCTTACGACTAGCGGGAAAGACCTACGAGCAGTACTTC
TRBV6-1	TRBJ2-7	.	.	CASSKGGYEQYF	TGTGCCAGCAGCAAAGGGGGCTACGAGCAGTACTTC
TRBV7-3	TRBJ2-7	.	TRBD2	CASSITPTGRSYEQYF	TGTGCCAGCAGCATTACCCCTACCGGGAGGTCCTACGAGCAGTACTTC
TRBV7-3	TRBJ2-1	.	.	CASSLGSSYNEQFF	TGTGCCAGCAGTCTAGGCAGCTCCTACAATGAGCAGTTCTTC
TRBV11-2	TRBJ2-7	.	TRBD1	CASSLRRQGGEQYF	TGTGCCAGCAGCTTAAGGCGACAGGGGGGCGAGCAGTACTTC
TRBV7-9	TRBJ2-2	.	.	CASSLRTSNTGELFF	TGTGCCAGCAGCTTAAGGACTTCGAACACCGGGGAGCTGTTTTTT
TRBV9	TRBJ2-7	.	TRBD2	CASSVRLAGGTSSYEQYF	TGTGCCAGCAGCGTCCGACTAGCGGGAGGTACCAGCTCCTACGAGCAGTACTTC
TRBV28	TRBJ1-2	.	TRBD1	CASSLDRRDGYTF	TGTGCCAGCAGTTTGGACAGGAGGGATGGCTACACCTTC
TRBV7-8	TRBJ1-5	once	.	CASSPMTALANQPQHF	TGTGCCAGCAGCCCGATGACAGCACTGGCAAATCAGCCCCAGCATTTT
TRBV30	TRBJ1-5	.	.	CAWSVRASNQPQHF	TGTGCCTGGAGTGTGAGGGCAAGCAATCAGCCCCAGCATTTT
TRBV18	TRBJ2-5	few	.	CASSPLELQETQYF	TGTGCCAGCTCACCATTGGAACTCCAAGAGACCCAGTACTTC